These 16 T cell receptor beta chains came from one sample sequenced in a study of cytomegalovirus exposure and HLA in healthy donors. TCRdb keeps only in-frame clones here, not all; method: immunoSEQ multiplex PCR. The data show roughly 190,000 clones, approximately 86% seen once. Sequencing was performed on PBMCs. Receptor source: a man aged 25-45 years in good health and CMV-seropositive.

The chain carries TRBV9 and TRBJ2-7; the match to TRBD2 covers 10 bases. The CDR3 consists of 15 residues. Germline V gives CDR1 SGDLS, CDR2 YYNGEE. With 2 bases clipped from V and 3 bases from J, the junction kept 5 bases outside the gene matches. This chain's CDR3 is CASSVASGGYYEQYF. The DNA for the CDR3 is TGTGCCAGCAGCGTCGCTAGCGGGGGATACTACGAGCAGTACTTC.

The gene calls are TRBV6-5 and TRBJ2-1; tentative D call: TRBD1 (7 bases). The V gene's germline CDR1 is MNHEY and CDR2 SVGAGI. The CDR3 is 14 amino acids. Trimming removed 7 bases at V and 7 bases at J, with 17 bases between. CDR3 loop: CASTHGPGGNEQFF. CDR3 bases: TGTGCCAGCACCCACGGTCCAGGGGGGAATGAGCAGTTCTTC.

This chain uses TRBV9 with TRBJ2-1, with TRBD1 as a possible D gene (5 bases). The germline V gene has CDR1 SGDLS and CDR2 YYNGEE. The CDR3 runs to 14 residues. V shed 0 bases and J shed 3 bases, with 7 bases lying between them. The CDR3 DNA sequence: TGTGCCAGCAGCGTAGAAGGGGTCTACAATGAGCAGTTCTTC. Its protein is CASSVEGVYNEQFF.

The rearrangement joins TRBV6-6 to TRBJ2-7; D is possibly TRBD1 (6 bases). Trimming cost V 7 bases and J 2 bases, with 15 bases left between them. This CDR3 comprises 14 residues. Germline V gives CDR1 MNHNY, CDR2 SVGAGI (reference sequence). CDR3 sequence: CASTPNRGTYEQYF. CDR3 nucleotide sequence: TGTGCCAGCACCCCTAATAGGGGGACCTACGAGCAGTACTTC.

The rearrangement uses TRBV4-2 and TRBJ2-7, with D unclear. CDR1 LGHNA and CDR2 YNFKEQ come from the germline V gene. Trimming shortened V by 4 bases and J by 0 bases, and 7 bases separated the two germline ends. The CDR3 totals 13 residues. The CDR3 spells CASSPSGSYEQYF. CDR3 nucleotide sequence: TGTGCCAGCAGCCCCTCTGGCTCCTACGAGCAGTACTTC.

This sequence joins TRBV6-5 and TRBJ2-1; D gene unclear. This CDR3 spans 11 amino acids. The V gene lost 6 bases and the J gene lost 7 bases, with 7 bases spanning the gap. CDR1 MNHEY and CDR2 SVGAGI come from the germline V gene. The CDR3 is CASRMINEQFF. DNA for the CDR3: TGTGCCAGCAGAATGATAAATGAGCAGTTCTTC.

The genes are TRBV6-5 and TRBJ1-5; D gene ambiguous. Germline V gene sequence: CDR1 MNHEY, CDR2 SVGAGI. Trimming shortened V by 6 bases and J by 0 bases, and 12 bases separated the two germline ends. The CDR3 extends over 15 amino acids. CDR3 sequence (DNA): TGTGCCAGCAGCAAAAGGCCGGATAGCAATCAGCCCCAGCATTTT. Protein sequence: CASSKRPDSNQPQHF.

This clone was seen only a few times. The CDR3 here is CASSGDPRNTF. For the CDR3, the DNA is TGTGCCAGCAGTGGGGACCCCCGGAATACCTTC. This sequence joins TRBV2 and TRBJ1-2; weak D call: TRBD1 (5 bases). Per the germline V gene, CDR1 is SNHLY and CDR2 is FYNNEI. The V end was cut by 4 bases, the J end by 14 bases, with 14 bases between. CDR3 length equals 11 residues.

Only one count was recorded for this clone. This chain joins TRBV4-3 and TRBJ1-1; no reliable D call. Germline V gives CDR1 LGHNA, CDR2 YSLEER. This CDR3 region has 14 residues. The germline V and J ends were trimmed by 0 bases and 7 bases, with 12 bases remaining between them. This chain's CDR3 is CASSQEDLGFEAFF. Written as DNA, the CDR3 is TGCGCCAGCAGCCAAGAGGATCTGGGTTTTGAAGCTTTCTTT.

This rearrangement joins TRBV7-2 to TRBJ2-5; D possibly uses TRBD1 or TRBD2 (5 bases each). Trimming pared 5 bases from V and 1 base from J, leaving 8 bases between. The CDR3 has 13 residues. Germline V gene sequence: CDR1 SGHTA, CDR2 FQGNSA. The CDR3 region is CASSRDLQETQYF. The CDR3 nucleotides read TGTGCCAGCAGCCGGGACCTCCAAGAGACCCAGTACTTC.

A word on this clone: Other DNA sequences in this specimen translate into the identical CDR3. The CDR3 protein is CASSLVLAGDEQFF. For the CDR3, the DNA is TGTGCCAGCAGCTTGGTTCTAGCGGGAGATGAGCAGTTCTTC. The chain couples TRBV7-2 to TRBJ2-1; TRBD2 aligns across 10 bases. Germline lookup yields CDR1 SGHTA and CDR2 FQGNSA. CDR3 length equals 14 residues. Losses at the gene ends were 3 bases for V and 8 bases for J; bases not matched to a gene: 4.

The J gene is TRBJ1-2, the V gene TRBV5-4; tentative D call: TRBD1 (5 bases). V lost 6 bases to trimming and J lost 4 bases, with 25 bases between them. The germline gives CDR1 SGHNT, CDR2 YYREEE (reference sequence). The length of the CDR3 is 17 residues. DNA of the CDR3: TGTGCCAGCACCTTCTCCCTAAATCTGGGGGTACGCTATGGCTACACCTTC. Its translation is CASTFSLNLGVRYGYTF.

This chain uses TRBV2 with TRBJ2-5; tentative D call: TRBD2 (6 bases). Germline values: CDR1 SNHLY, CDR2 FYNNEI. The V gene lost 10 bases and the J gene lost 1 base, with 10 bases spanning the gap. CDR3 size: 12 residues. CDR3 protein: CANGGTQETQYF. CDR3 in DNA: TGTGCCAACGGGGGAACCCAAGAGACCCAGTACTTC.

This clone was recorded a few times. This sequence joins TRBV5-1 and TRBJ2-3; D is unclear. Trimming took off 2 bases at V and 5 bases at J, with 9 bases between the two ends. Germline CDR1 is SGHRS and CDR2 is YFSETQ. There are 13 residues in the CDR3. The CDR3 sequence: CASSFRVLDTQYF. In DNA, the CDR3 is TGCGCCAGCAGCTTTCGGGTACTAGATACGCAGTATTTT. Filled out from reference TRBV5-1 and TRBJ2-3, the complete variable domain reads KAGVTQTPRYLIKTRGQQVTLSCSPISGHRSVSWYQQTPGQGLQFLFEYFSETQRNKGNFPGRFSGRQFSNSRSEMNVSTLELGDSALYLCASSFRVLDTQYFGPGTRLTVL.

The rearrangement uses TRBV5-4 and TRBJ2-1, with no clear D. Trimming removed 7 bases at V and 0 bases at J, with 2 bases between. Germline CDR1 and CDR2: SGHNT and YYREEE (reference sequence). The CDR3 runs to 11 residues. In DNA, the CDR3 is TGTGCCAGCCGCTCCTACAATGAGCAGTTCTTC. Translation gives CASRSYNEQFF.

The CDR3 loop is CASSLYGGRGVADTQYF. The CDR3 nucleotides are TGTGCCAGCAGTTTATACGGCGGGCGGGGGGTTGCAGATACGCAGTATTTT. The chain couples TRBV27 to TRBJ2-3; 8 nucleotides align to TRBD2. Trimming cost V 1 base and J 4 bases; bases outside gene matches: 10. The germline gives CDR1 MNHEY, CDR2 SMNVEV (reference sequence). This CDR3 is built from 17 residues.